The 18 T cell receptor beta chains given below trace back to one sample, sequenced in a study of regulatory T cells in long-lasting Graves disease. Construction of TCR beta libraries relied on iRepertoire HTBI primers and on Arm-PCR targeting CDR3 regions. TCRdb analysed the multiplex PCR reads with MiXCR anew, one entry per CDR3 protein. This table has about 530,000 distinct CDR3 sequences, 15% to 20% appearing once. Time point defined: newly diagnosed GD, antithyroid drugs for less than 3 months. Extracted PBMC RNA gave rise to the TCR library. These records were also assigned to another study, of T cells in Graves' hyperthyroidism and ophthalmopathy.

Sample: peripheral blood mononuclear cells (PBMCs), taken at new diagnosis, from a patient treated with antithyroid drugs. These receptors were obtained from a woman aged 40-60 years with Graves disease.

This chain uses TRBV5-1 with TRBJ2-7, with 9 positions matching TRBD1. The CDR3 has 14 amino acids. Germline trimming cut 2 bases from V and 4 bases from J; bases unmatched to any gene: 4. Germline-derived CDR1 and CDR2 are SGHRS and YFSETQ. The CDR3 loop is CASSFGTGRYEQYF. The CDR3 region has the DNA TGCGCCAGCAGCTTCGGGACAGGGAGGTACGAGCAGTACTTC.

The chain is built from TRBV19 and TRBJ1-2, with D possibly matching TRBD1 (6 bases). The CDR3 totals 13 residues. Germline V CDR1 and CDR2: LNHDA, SQIVND (reference sequence). V was cut by 11 bases and J by 4 bases, with 17 bases left in between. The CDR3 protein is CACHRDTSYGYTF. The CDR3 nucleotides read TGTGCCTGTCACCGGGACACAAGCTATGGCTACACCTTC.

The V gene is TRBV2, the J gene TRBJ2-1, with 8 bases fitting TRBD1. This CDR3 has 14 residues. After removal of 3 bases from V and 6 bases from J, the junction contained 4 bases not matched to a gene. CDR1 is SNHLY and CDR2 is FYNNEI in the germline V gene. The DNA for the CDR3 is TGTGCCAGCAGTGACCGGACAGGGAGCAATGAGCAGTTCTTC. It encodes CASSDRTGSNEQFF. The complete variable domain, with remaining parts taken from reference TRBV2 and TRBJ2-1, reads EPEVTQTPSHQVTQMGQEVILRCVPISNHLYFYWYRQILGQKVEFLVSFYNNEISEKSEIFDDQFSVERPDGSNFTLKIRSTKLEDSAMYFCASSDRTGSNEQFFGPGTRLTVL.

This clonotype occurred a few times. Compared with germline, one end of the junction differs, possibly owing to a read error. The chain links TRBV12-3 or TRBV12-4 to TRBJ1-5; a possible D gene is TRBD1 (5 bases). The CDR3 sequence is 12 residues long. The CDR3, as DNA: TGTGCCAGCAGTCCAACGGGGGGAGGGGTGAATTTT. Protein: CASSPTGGGVNF.

In this sample, this clonotype turned up many times. V and J are TRBV28 and TRBJ2-7; D uncertain. V lost 7 bases to trimming and J lost 3 bases, with 10 bases between them. The germline V gene has CDR1 MDHEN and CDR2 SYDVKM. CDR3 length: 12 residues. The CDR3: CASTASNYEQYF. DNA for the CDR3: TGTGCCAGCACGGCCTCTAACTACGAGCAGTACTTC. Full variable domain (outside the CDR3, taken from reference TRBV28 and TRBJ2-7): DVKVTQSSRYLVKRTGEKVFLECVQDMDHENMFWYRQDPGLGLRLIYFSYDVKMKEKGDIPEGYSVSREKKERFSLILESASTNQTSMYLCASTASNYEQYFGPGTRLTVT.

There are many counts of this clonotype. This chain joins TRBV11-2 and TRBJ1-1, with D uncertain. Germline assignment: CDR1 SGHAT and CDR2 FQNNGV. V shed 0 bases and J shed 0 bases, with 8 bases lying between them. The CDR3 has 15 amino acids. In DNA, the CDR3 is TGTGCCAGCAGCTTAGAACGGACCATGAACACTGAAGCTTTCTTT. Translated, it gives CASSLERTMNTEAFF.

This clonotype came up many times. The chain is built from TRBV29-1 and TRBJ1-2; tentatively, D is TRBD1 (6 bases). With 4 bases removed from V and 8 bases from J, the gap between germline ends came to 14 bases. The CDR3 covers 12 residues. Germline V lookup: CDR1 SQVTM, CDR2 ANQGSEA. CDR3 amino acids: CSVGPHREGYTF. As DNA, the CDR3 is TGCAGCGTTGGACCTCACAGGGAAGGCTACACCTTC.

The chain is built from TRBV6-1 and TRBJ1-2; D is uncertain. Trimming left V 6 bases short and J 2 bases short, with 16 bases between. Germline V lookup: CDR1 MNHNS, CDR2 SASEGT. This CDR3 has 15 amino acids. The CDR3 nucleotides are TGTGCCAGCAGGGAGATCGCATCAAACAACTATGGCTACACCTTC. Translation: CASREIASNNYGYTF.

In its sample, this clonotype was seen a few times. This chain joins TRBV20-1 and TRBJ1-6, with D perhaps matching TRBD1 (5 bases). Per the germline V gene, CDR1 is DFQATT and CDR2 is SNEGSKA (reference sequence). V lost 0 bases and J lost 8, with 14 bases in between. The CDR3 length is 15 residues. CDR3: CSARDFRLGDSPLHF. The CDR3 DNA sequence: TGCAGTGCTAGAGATTTCCGCTTGGGGGATTCACCCCTCCACTTT.

CDR3 sequence (DNA): TGCGCCAGCAGCCAAGCAGGTTCTGGCTACGAGCAGTACTTC. Its protein is CASSQAGSGYEQYF. V usage is TRBV4-1 and J usage is TRBJ2-7; D ambiguous. CDR1 and CDR2 from the germline V gene are MGHRA and YSYEKL. The CDR3 is made up of 14 amino acids. V lost 1 base and J lost 3, with 10 bases in between.

The table lists this clonotype with a count of one. This clone may be a read error of a much larger clone one base away. The rearrangement joins TRBV20-1 to TRBJ1-1; D perhaps matches TRBD1 (6 bases). Germline V CDR1 and CDR2: DFQATT, SNEGSKA (reference sequence). CDR3 length: 14 amino acids. Trimming removed 8 bases from V and 5 bases from J, with 21 bases in between. The CDR3 loop is CSTNTGWGKTEAFF. For the CDR3, the DNA is TGCAGTACAAATACAGGGTGGGGAAAAACTGAAGCTTTCTTT.

The chain employs TRBV7-9 and TRBJ2-5; possible D gene TRBD1, 7 bases. CDR1 SEHNR and CDR2 FQNEAQ come from the germline V gene (reference sequence). The length of the CDR3 is 15 residues. Trimming took off 6 bases at V and 4 bases at J, with 18 bases between the two ends. CDR3 coding DNA: TGTGCCAGCAGAGGAGAGGGGGCGCGGGGAGAGACCCAGTACTTC. It translates to CASRGEGARGETQYF.

The sample holds many counts of this clonotype. The V gene is TRBV7-6, the J gene TRBJ2-7; 12 nucleotides agree with TRBD2. The germline gives CDR1 SGHVS, CDR2 FNYEAQ. The CDR3 runs to 16 residues. V trimming: 5 bases; J trimming: 3 bases; junction bases outside the gene matches: 8. In nucleotides, the CDR3 is TGTGCCAGCAGCCCACGGCTAGCGGGGGGGTTCTACGAGCAGTACTTC. As protein: CASSPRLAGGFYEQYF.

In its sample, this clonotype was seen many times. V and J are TRBV6-9 and TRBJ1-2; 9 nucleotides align to TRBD1. Germline trimming cut 3 bases from V and 0 bases from J; bases unmatched to any gene: 8. The CDR3 loop spans 17 amino acids. Per the germline V gene, CDR1 is MNHGY and CDR2 is SVAAGI. The CDR3 DNA reads TGTGCCAGCAGTTACCGCCGGGGACAGGGAGCTAACTATGGCTACACCTTC. Translating it yields CASSYRRGQGANYGYTF.

This clonotype was seen more than once but under ten times. This sequence joins TRBV18 and TRBJ2-3, with TRBD1 identical over 8 bases. With V trimmed by 3 bases and J by 2 bases, 7 bases remained unmatched. Germline V lookup: CDR1 KGHSH, CDR2 LQKENI. This CDR3 is 16 amino acids long. CDR3 region: CASSPLRQGTTDTQYF. CDR3 coding DNA: TGTGCCAGCTCACCTCTGCGACAGGGGACCACAGATACGCAGTATTTT.

The table lists this clonotype with a few counts. CDR3 protein: CASSGSGTLGEQYF. CDR3 sequence (DNA): TGTGCCAGCAGCGGATCCGGGACCTTGGGCGAGCAGTACTTC. The rearrangement joins TRBV7-9 to TRBJ2-7; D possibly uses TRBD1 or TRBD2 (5 bases each). Germline assignment: CDR1 SEHNR and CDR2 FQNEAQ (reference sequence). Trimming removed 5 bases at V and 6 bases at J, with 17 bases between. The CDR3 runs to 14 residues.

This clonotype was observed a few times. The genes are TRBV9 and TRBJ2-1; 8 bases are shared with TRBD1. J was trimmed by 7 bases and V by 0 bases; bases with no gene match: 3. The CDR3 sequence is 14 residues long. Germline V gene data show CDR1 as SGDLS and CDR2 as YYNGEE. The CDR3 DNA is TGTGCCAGCAGCGTAGGACAGGGGAGGAATGAGCAGTTCTTC. It yields the protein CASSVGQGRNEQFF. The whole variable domain, filled in from reference TRBV9 and TRBJ2-1, reads DSGVTQTPKHLITATGQRVTLRCSPRSGDLSVYWYQQSLDQGLQFLIQYYNGEERAKGNILERFSAQQFPDLHSELNLSSLELGDSALYFCASSVGQGRNEQFFGPGTRLTVL.

This clonotype showed up just a few times. The genes are TRBV6-2 or TRBV6-3 and TRBJ2-5; 10 nucleotides agree with TRBD2. CDR3 length: 18 amino acids. CDR1 and CDR2 from the germline V gene are MNHEY and SVGEGT. Trimming at V came to 7 bases and at J to 2 bases, leaving 16 bases not matched to a gene. CDR3 bases: TGTGCCAGCACTCGTACAAACCCGGGACTAGCGTCTCAAGAGACCCAGTACTTC. This translates into CASTRTNPGLASQETQYF.